These 20 T cell receptor beta chains came from one sample sequenced in a study of cytomegalovirus exposure and HLA in healthy donors. It was with 60 Vbeta and 13 Jbeta primers that the PCR ran. Using immunoSEQ multiplex PCR, the repertoire was profiled, and TCRdb retains in-frame clones only, with some absent. The sample has over 150,000 clones, about 72% seen once. Input material: PBMCs. The source is a man in his 60s in good health and CMV-seronegative.

CDR3 sequence reads: CRARQNTEAFF. DNA for the CDR3: TGCAGGGCTCGACAGAACACTGAAGCTTTCTTT. V is TRBV20-1 and J is TRBJ1-1; D remains ambiguous. This CDR3 comprises 11 residues. CDR1 and CDR2 (germline): DFQATT, SNEGSKA (reference sequence).

The table lists this clone with a count of one. The same CDR3 also results from other DNA sequences found in this sample. This rearrangement joins TRBV6-6 to TRBJ2-1; 11 nucleotides agree with TRBD2. The CDR3 runs 15 residues. V was clipped by 7 bases and J by 3 bases; unmatched bases: 5. Germline CDR1 and CDR2: MNHNY and SVGAGI (reference sequence). In DNA, the CDR3 is TGTGCCAGCACCTTAGCGGGGGGGTTCTACAATGAGCAGTTCTTC. Its translation is CASTLAGGFYNEQFF.

The J gene is TRBJ1-1, the V gene TRBV5-1, with 7 bases that match TRBD1. CDR1 is SGHRS and CDR2 is YFSETQ in the germline V gene. V gave up 4 bases and J gave up 3 bases; unmatched junction bases: 15. The CDR3 totals 17 residues. The CDR3 DNA reads TGCGCCAGCAGCCTCCTCCTTACAGGGGAGAGGTACACTGAAGCTTTCTTT. It yields the protein CASSLLLTGERYTEAFF.

This clone appeared a few times. The chain carries TRBV5-4 and TRBJ2-1; 10 bases are a match to TRBD2. CDR1 and CDR2 (germline): SGHNT, YYREEE (reference sequence). The CDR3 totals 16 residues. V lost 4 bases and J lost 7; bases outside the gene matches: 11. DNA for the CDR3: TGTGCCAGCAGCCGAGCCGGGACTAGCGCGAGGAATGAGCAGTTCTTC. Protein sequence: CASSRAGTSARNEQFF.

Only one count was recorded for this clone. The chain uses TRBV27 and TRBJ2-5; D is possibly TRBD1 (6 bases). From germline, CDR1 is MNHEY and CDR2 SMNVEV (reference sequence). This CDR3 comprises 16 residues. V lost 2 bases and J 3 bases, leaving 16 bases between the germline ends. CDR3 sequence: CASSLKGLAGEETQYF. In nucleotides, the CDR3 is TGTGCCAGCAGTTTAAAAGGGCTGGCAGGGGAAGAGACCCAGTACTTC.

This chain joins TRBV4-3 and TRBJ2-7, with TRBD2 matching 9 bases. This CDR3 is built from 16 residues. Looked up from germline, CDR1 is LGHNA and CDR2 is YSLEER. V was pared by 0 bases and J by 2 bases, with 5 bases of the junction left unmatched. In nucleotides, the CDR3 is TGCGCCAGCAGCCAAGATGGAGGGACTAGCCCCTACGAGCAGTACTTC. Its translation: CASSQDGGTSPYEQYF.

The chain recombines TRBV29-1 with TRBJ2-5; D is perhaps TRBD2 (5 bases). The CDR3 consists of 14 residues. V was shortened by 6 bases and J by 10 bases, with 24 bases between the two germline ends. From germline, CDR1 is SQVTM and CDR2 ANQGSEA. CDR3 in DNA: TGCAGCGTCCCGAGGGATTCAGACCGGTTTGGCCAGTACTTC. Translating gives CSVPRDSDRFGQYF.

V is TRBV6-5 and J is TRBJ2-2; D perhaps matches TRBD1 (6 bases). The CDR3 length is 14 residues. Germline CDR1 reads MNHEY; CDR2 reads SVGAGI. With 10 bases removed from V and 0 bases from J, the gap between germline ends came to 12 bases. The CDR3 loop reads CATRWDTNTGELFF. In DNA, the CDR3 is TGTGCCACCAGATGGGACACGAACACCGGGGAGCTGTTTTTT.

V gene TRBV19 combines with J gene TRBJ1-5; possible D gene TRBD1, 6 bases. The CDR3 loop spans 12 amino acids. Germline CDR1 and CDR2: LNHDA and SQIVND (reference sequence). V lost 3 bases to trimming and J lost 9 bases, with 9 bases between them. Here the CDR3 DNA reads TGTGCCAGTAGTATCCAGGGGCGGCCCCAGCATTTT. It encodes CASSIQGRPQHF.

This rearrangement joins TRBV7-3 to TRBJ1-5; no reliable D call. V lost 5 bases, J lost 6 bases, and 11 bases lay in between. This CDR3 region has 13 residues. Germline lookup yields CDR1 SGHTA and CDR2 FQGTGA. Here the CDR3 reads CASSPGEGQPQHF. For the CDR3, the DNA is TGTGCCAGCAGCCCTGGGGAGGGTCAGCCCCAGCATTTT.

The rearrangement uses TRBV18 and TRBJ1-5; possibly TRBD1 for D (6 bases). The germline V gene encodes CDR1 KGHSH and CDR2 LQKENI. Trimming stripped 4 bases from V and 4 bases from J, with 11 bases between. The CDR3 runs 14 residues. The CDR3 DNA sequence: TGTGCCAGCTCACACTCAGGGGAGAATCAGCCCCAGCATTTT. Translated: CASSHSGENQPQHF.

The CDR3 DNA sequence: TGTGCCAGCAGTCCACTCAGGGGGCAGGAGACCCAGTACTTC. It translates to CASSPLRGQETQYF. This chain uses TRBV27 with TRBJ2-5; 8 nucleotides agree with TRBD1. The V gene's germline CDR1 is MNHEY and CDR2 SMNVEV (reference sequence). J was trimmed by 5 bases and V by 5 bases; bases with no gene match: 7. This CDR3 spans 14 amino acids.

This clone was seen only a few times. The chain recombines TRBV6-1 with TRBJ2-5; TRBD1 agrees at 11 bases. Germline CDR1 and CDR2: MNHNS and SASEGT. This CDR3 is 13 amino acids long. The V segment lost 2 bases and the J segment 13 bases; nucleotides outside the gene matches: 6. The CDR3 here is CASSEMGQGVRYF. The CDR3 region has the DNA TGTGCCAGCAGTGAAATGGGACAGGGGGTCCGGTACTTC.

The J gene is TRBJ1-5, the V gene TRBV19; TRBD1 is a possible D gene (5 bases). Germline CDR1 LNHDA, CDR2 SQIVND (reference sequence). Deletions cut 1 base from V and 3 bases from J, with 10 bases between. The CDR3 spans 15 residues. CDR3 coding DNA: TGTGCCAGTAGTATAGTGGCACAGGTCAATCAGCCCCAGCATTTT. Translation gives CASSIVAQVNQPQHF. The complete variable domain, with remaining parts taken from reference TRBV19 and TRBJ1-5, reads DGGITQSPKYLFRKEGQNVTLSCEQNLNHDAMYWYRQDPGQGLRLIYYSQIVNDFQKGDIAEGYSVSREKKESFPLTVTSAQKNPTAFYLCASSIVAQVNQPQHFGDGTRLSIL.

This clone was observed a few times. At one boundary the junction diverges from the germline segment, which might be a read error. J is TRBJ1-6 and V is TRBV7-9, with 10 positions matching TRBD1. Germline lookup yields CDR1 SEHNR and CDR2 FQNEAQ (reference sequence). This CDR3 is 17 amino acids long. This chain's CDR3 is CSSSPPRQGANNSPLHF. CDR3 nucleotide sequence: TGTTCCAGCAGCCCTCCCAGACAGGGGGCGAATAATTCACCCCTCCACTTT.

The chain is built from TRBV7-3 and TRBJ2-3; TRBD1 agrees at 9 bases. Germline-derived CDR1 and CDR2 are SGHTA and FQGTGA. The CDR3 extends over 16 amino acids. V shed 3 bases and J 4 bases; nucleotides not matched to a gene: 8. The CDR3 DNA follows: TGTGCCAGCAGCTTGGCCGGACAGGGGTCGGCAGATACGCAGTATTTT. The encoded protein is CASSLAGQGSADTQYF.

The V call is TRBV7-2, the J call TRBJ1-1; D possibly corresponds to TRBD1 (5 bases). CDR3 length equals 13 residues. Germline V gene lookup returns CDR1 SGHTA and CDR2 FQGNSA. V lost 5 bases, J lost 4 bases, and 11 bases lay in between. The CDR3 is CASSRWGGTEAFF. DNA for the CDR3: TGTGCCAGCAGCCGGTGGGGGGGCACTGAAGCTTTCTTT.

This chain joins TRBV11-2 and TRBJ2-5; 7 bases map to TRBD2. The germline V gene encodes CDR1 SGHAT and CDR2 FQNNGV. The CDR3 sequence is 15 residues long. The V gene end was trimmed by 5 bases and the J gene end by 9 bases; junction bases not matched to a gene: 15. The CDR3 sequence: CASSLISSGPGAQYF. DNA for the CDR3: TGTGCCAGCAGCCTTATTTCTAGCGGTCCGGGGGCCCAGTACTTC.

This rearrangement joins TRBV19 to TRBJ1-5; D is uncertain. Deletions cut 6 bases from V and 3 bases from J, with 12 bases between. There are 14 residues in the CDR3. CDR1 LNHDA and CDR2 SQIVND come from the germline V gene (reference sequence). The CDR3 loop is CASRPLVLNQPQHF. CDR3 coding DNA: TGTGCCAGTAGGCCGCTAGTCCTCAATCAGCCCCAGCATTTT.

The genes are TRBV27 and TRBJ2-2; 7 bases fit TRBD2. The CDR3 has 15 amino acids. V lost 7 bases and J lost 3; bases outside the gene matches: 8. CDR1 is MNHEY, CDR2 SMNVEV, per germline (reference sequence). CDR3 nucleotides: TGTGCCAGCACCTTGGGAGGGCGGGACACCGGGGAGCTGTTTTTT. Encoded protein: CASTLGGRDTGELFF.